This TCR beta chain appears in the sequencing data of a study of shared clonotypes between healthy human individuals. The germline V gene has CDR1 MDHEN and CDR2 SYDVKM. Trimming stripped 4 bases from V and 2 bases from J, with 14 bases between. The CDR3 is made up of 15 amino acids. TCRdb keeps only in-frame clones here, not all; method: immunoSEQ multiplex PCR. This table holds about 450,000 clones, around 79% found once. Without sorting, samples used tens of millions of PBMCs for genomic DNA. Sequencing was done on a sample of PBMCs. The chain carries TRBV28 and TRBJ1-1; TRBD1 is a possible D gene (5 bases). The receptor's source is a woman in her forties in good health. Some clones in this sample may be carry-over from other donors' samples. In nucleotides, the CDR3 is TGTGCCAGCAGTTCTGGGGCGGGTTTTAACACTGAAGCTTTCTTT. This codes for CASSSGAGFNTEAFF.